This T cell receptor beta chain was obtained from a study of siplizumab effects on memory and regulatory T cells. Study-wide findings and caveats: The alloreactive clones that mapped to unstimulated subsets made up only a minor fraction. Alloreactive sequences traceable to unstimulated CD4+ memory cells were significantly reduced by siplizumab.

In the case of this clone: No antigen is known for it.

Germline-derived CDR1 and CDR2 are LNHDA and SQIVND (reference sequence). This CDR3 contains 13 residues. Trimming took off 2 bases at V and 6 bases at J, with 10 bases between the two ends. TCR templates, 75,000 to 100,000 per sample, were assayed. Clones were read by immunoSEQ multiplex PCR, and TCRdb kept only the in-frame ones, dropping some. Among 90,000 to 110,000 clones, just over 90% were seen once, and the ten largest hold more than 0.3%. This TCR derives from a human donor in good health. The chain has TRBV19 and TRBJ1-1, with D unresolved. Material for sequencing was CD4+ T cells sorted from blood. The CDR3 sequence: CASSINQVSEAFF. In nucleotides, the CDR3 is TGTGCCAGTAGTATAAACCAGGTGTCTGAAGCTTTCTTT.